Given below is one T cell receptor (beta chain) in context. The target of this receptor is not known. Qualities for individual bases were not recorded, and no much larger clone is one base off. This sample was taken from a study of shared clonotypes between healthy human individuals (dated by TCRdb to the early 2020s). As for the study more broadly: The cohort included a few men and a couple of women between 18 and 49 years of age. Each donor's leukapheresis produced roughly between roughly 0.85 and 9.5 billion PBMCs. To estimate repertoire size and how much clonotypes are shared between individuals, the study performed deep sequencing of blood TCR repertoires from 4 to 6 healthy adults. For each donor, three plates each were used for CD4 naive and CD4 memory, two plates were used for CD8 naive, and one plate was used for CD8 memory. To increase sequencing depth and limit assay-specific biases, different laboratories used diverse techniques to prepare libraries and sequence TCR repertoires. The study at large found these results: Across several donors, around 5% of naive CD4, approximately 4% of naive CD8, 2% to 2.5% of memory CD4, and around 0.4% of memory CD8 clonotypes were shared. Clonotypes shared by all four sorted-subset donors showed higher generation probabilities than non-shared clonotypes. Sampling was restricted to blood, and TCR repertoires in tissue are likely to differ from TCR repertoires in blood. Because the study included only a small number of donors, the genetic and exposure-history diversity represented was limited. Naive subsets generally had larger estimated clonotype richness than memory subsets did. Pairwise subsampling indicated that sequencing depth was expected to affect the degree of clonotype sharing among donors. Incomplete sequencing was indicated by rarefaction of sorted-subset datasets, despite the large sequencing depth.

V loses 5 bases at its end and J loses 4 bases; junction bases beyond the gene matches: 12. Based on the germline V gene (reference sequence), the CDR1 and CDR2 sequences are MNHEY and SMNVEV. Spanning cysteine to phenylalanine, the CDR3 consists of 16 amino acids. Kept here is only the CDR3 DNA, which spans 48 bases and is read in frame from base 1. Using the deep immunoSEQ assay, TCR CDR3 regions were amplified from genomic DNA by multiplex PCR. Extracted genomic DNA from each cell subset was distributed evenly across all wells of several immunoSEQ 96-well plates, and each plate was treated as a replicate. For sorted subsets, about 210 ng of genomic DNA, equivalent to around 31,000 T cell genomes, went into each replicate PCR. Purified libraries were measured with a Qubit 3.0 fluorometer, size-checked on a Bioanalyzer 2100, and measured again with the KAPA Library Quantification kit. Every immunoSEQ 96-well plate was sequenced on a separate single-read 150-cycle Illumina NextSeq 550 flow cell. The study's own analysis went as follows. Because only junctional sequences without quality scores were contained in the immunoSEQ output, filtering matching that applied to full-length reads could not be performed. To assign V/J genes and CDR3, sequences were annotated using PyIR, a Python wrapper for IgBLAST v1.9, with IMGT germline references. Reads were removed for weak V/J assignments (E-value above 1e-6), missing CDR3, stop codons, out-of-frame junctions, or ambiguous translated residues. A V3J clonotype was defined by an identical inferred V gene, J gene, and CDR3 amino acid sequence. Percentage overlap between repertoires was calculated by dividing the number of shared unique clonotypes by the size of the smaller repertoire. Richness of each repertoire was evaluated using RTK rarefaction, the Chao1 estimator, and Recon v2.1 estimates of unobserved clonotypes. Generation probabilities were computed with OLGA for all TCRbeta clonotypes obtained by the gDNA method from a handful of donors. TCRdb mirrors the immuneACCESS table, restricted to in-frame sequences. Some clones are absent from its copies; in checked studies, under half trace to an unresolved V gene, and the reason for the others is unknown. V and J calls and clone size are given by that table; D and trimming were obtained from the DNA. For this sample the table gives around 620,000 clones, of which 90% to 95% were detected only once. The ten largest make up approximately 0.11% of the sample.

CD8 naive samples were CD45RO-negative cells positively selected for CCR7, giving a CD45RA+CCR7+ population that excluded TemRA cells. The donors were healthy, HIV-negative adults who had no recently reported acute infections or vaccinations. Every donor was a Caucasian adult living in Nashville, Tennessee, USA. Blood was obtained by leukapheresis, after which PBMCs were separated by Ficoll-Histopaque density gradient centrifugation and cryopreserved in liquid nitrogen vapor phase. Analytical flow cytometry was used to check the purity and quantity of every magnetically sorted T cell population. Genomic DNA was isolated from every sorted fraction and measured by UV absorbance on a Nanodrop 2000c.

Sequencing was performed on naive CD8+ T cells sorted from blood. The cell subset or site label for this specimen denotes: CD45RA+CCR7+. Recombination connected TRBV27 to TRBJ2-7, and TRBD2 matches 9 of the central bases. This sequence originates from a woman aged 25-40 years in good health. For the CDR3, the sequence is CASSASSGTGSYEQYF. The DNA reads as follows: TGTGCCAGCAGTGCATCTAGCGGGACTGGGAGTTACGAGCAGTACTTC.